Included here is one TCR beta chain sequence, with context. Its specificity is not known. It was patients with CD8+CD57+ cell expansion by flow cytometry who were chosen for sequencing. The blood sampling took place in patients who had so far received no therapy. This sample is part of a study of CD8+CD57+ T cells in acquired aplastic anemia. Across the study: The average for DNA from sorted CD4+ and CD8+ cells was around 3.4 ug.

Using genomic DNA as the template, TCR beta VDJ and CDR3 profiling was carried out. TCRdb called the reads again in MiXCR, with one record for every CDR3 protein. This table has roughly 200,000 distinct CDR3 sequences, 55% to 65% appearing once. Findings of the study overall: Simpson's diversity of CD8+ cells was not significantly different in patients compared with controls. Roughly 30 was the count of CD8+ CDR3 sequences that patients shared with controls.

CDR3 size: 11 residues. The V and J ends lost 3 bases and 8 bases respectively, with 8 bases between them. The germline CDR1 and CDR2 sequences are WNHNN and SYGVQD (reference sequence). This rearrangement joins TRBV10-1 to TRBJ2-7; D remains unclear. The clonotype comes from a human donor with aplastic anemia. The sequencing input was sorted CD4+, CD8+, or CD8+CD57+ T cells (not recorded which) from PBMCs. This CDR3 is CASSDESQQYF. The CDR3 nucleotides are TGCGCCAGCAGTGATGAGAGCCAGCAGTACTTC.